This TCR beta chain comes out of a study of OX40 agonist ivuxolimab in advanced cancers. About the research overall: Across the patients, intravenous ivuxolimab was delivered every 2 weeks at 0.01 to 10 mg/kg. Aged roughly 20 to 79 with a mean of roughly 65 years, they were about 80% male. Whole-study results and caveats: Some nonresponders also had low normalized T-cell clonal expansion.

Libraries were prepared by immunoSEQ multiplex PCR; TCRdb keeps only in-frame clonotypes and omits some of them. Here the sample spans approximately 75,000 clones, around 85% being singletons. The CDR3 runs 15 residues. As to this clone: Its antigen is still unknown.

The V call is TRBV21-1, the J call TRBJ1-2; TRBD1 reflects the table's D call only, with no check against the DNA. TRBV21-1 is marked as a pseudogene. The starting material was CD4+ or CD8+ T cells sorted from blood, obtained in a trial of the OX40 agonist ivuxolimab. The clonotype originates from an adult with an advanced solid tumor such as melanoma, head and neck, liver or kidney cancer. The CDR3 region is CASSKGQGGNYGYTF. For the CDR3, the DNA is TGTGCCAGCAGCAAAGGACAGGGGGGTAACTATGGCTACACCTTC.